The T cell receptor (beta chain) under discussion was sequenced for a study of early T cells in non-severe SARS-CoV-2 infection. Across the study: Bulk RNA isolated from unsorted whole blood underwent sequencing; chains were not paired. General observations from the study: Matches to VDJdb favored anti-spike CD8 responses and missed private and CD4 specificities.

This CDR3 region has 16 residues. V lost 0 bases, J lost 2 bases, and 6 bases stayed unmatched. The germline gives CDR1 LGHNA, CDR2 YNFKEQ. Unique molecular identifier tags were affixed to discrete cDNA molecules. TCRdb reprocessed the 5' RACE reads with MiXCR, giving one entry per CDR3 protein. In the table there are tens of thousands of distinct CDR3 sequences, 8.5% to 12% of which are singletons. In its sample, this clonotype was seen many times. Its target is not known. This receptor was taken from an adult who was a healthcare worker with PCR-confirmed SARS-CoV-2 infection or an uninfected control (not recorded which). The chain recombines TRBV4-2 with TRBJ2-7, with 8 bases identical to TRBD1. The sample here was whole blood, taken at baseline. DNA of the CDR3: TGTGCCAGCAGCCAAGACGCGGGGACAGGAGCCTACGAGCAGTACTTC. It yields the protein CASSQDAGTGAYEQYF.